These T cell receptor beta chains were read from a single sample in a study of blood T cell repertoires in COVID-19. Generated by immunoSEQ multiplex PCR, the TCRdb table keeps only in-frame clones and is missing some. The sample has 250,000 to 350,000 clones; about 85% are singletons. The source material was peripheral blood. The receptors originated from a woman aged 45-65 years who had recovered from COVID-19. Both conserved end residues are part of each CDR3. Fields, in order: clone size, D gene, J gene, V gene, CDR3 DNA, CDR3 protein. A D gene is named only where the DNA matches it firmly. Clone size is shown for a subset of rows, as once, few, many or a class of expanded clone.

once . TRBJ2-7 TRBV6-6 TGTGCCAGCAGTAGGGGAAACTACGAGCAGTACTTC CASSRGNYEQYF
. . TRBJ2-7 TRBV30 TGTGCCTGGGCCGACAGCGAGCAGTACTTC CAWADSEQYF
. TRBD2 TRBJ2-1 TRBV6-4 TGTGCCAGCAGAGGTAGCGGGGGATCCTACAATGAGCAGTTCTTC CASRGSGGSYNEQFF
. TRBD2 TRBJ2-7 TRBV5-1 TGCGCCAGCAGCTTGGTGGGCGGGGGGGGACTCTACGAGCAGTACTTC CASSLVGGGGLYEQYF
once TRBD2 TRBJ2-5 TRBV5-5 TGTGCCAGCAGCCCCTACCCCCCGAGCGGGGGGCCCCAAGAGACCCAGTACTTC CASSPYPPSGGPQETQYF
. . TRBJ1-2 TRBV5-8 TGTGCCAGCAGCTTGGTTCGAGGACAGATATATGGCTACACCTTC CASSLVRGQIYGYTF
few . TRBJ2-2 TRBV5-5 TGTGCCAGCAGCTCGGGACAATACAACACCGGGGAGCTGTTTTTT CASSSGQYNTGELFF
few TRBD1 TRBJ2-2 TRBV5-1 TGCGCCAGCAGCGTTACCTCCGGGACAGCGAACACCGGGGAGCTGTTTTTT CASSVTSGTANTGELFF
. . TRBJ1-1 TRBV18 TGTGCCAGCTCACCCCTCGGACATTCGAACACTGAAGCTTTCTTT CASSPLGHSNTEAFF
. . TRBJ1-1 TRBV27 TGTGCCAGCAGTTCGTGGGAGGGAATGAACACTGAAGCTTTCTTT CASSSWEGMNTEAFF
. TRBD1 TRBJ1-2 TRBV4-1 TGCGCCAGCAGCCAAGACTGGAACAGGGGCAACTATGGCTACACCTTC CASSQDWNRGNYGYTF
. TRBD1 TRBJ1-1 TRBV5-1 TGCGCCAGCAGCCGGGACAGGAATTTGAACACTGAAGCTTTCTTT CASSRDRNLNTEAFF
. . TRBJ1-3 TRBV30 TGTGCTTCGGGAAGAGGAGTCTCTGGAAACACCATATATTTT CASGRGVSGNTIYF
. TRBD1 TRBJ1-5 TRBV7-2 TGTGCCAGCAGCCTGGGAACAGGGGCGGACAATCAGCCCCAGCATTTT CASSLGTGADNQPQHF
. . TRBJ1-3 TRBV7-9 TGTGCCAGCAGCTTAGGGCTGGGAGTCTCTGCTGGAAACACCATATATTTT CASSLGLGVSAGNTIYF
. TRBD1 TRBJ2-6 TRBV6-6 TGTGCCAGCAGCCGACCAGGGGGCGAAAATGGGGCCAACGTCCTGACTTTC CASSRPGGENGANVLTF
. . TRBJ2-5 TRBV5-1 TGCGCCAGCAGCGAGGACTACCAAGAGACCCAGTACTTC CASSEDYQETQYF
. . TRBJ2-2 TRBV28 TGTGCCAGCAGTCCGCTACAGGGTCTCACCGGGGAGCTGTTTTTT CASSPLQGLTGELFF
. . TRBJ2-7 TRBV7-8 TGTGCCAGCAGCTTAGTCCCGTACTCCTACGAGCAGTACTTC CASSLVPYSYEQYF
. TRBD2 TRBJ2-2 TRBV7-2 TGTGCCAGCAGCTCCCGCGGGGGCACCGGGGAGCTGTTTTTT CASSSRGGTGELFF
. . TRBJ2-2 TRBV19 TGTGCCAGTAGTAGAGCCTACACCGGGGAGCTGTTTTTT CASSRAYTGELFF
. TRBD1 TRBJ2-7 TRBV6-2/TRBV6-3 TGTGCCAGCAGTTACCCTTGGACAGGGACCAACGAGCAGTACTTC CASSYPWTGTNEQYF
. . TRBJ2-5 TRBV29-1 TGCAGCGCAGAGACCCTAGTTGCGGAGACCCAGTACTTC CSAETLVAETQYF
. TRBD1 TRBJ1-1 TRBV30 TGTGCCTGTCGGGACAGGCGAACGTCTGAAGCTTTCTTT CACRDRRTSEAFF
. . TRBJ1-1 TRBV19 TGTGCCAGTAGTAGTTATGGCTCCGTGCAGGGAACTGAAGCTTTCTTT CASSSYGSVQGTEAFF
. TRBD1 TRBJ1-4 TRBV4-1 TGCGCCAGCAGCCACCGACAGGGTGCCCATGAAAAACTGTTTTTT CASSHRQGAHEKLFF
. TRBD1 TRBJ1-1 TRBV19 TGTGCCAGTAGTACTGACAGGGGGCACGAAGCTTTCTTT CASSTDRGHEAFF
. . TRBJ2-4 TRBV6-5 TGTGCCAGCAGCAGTGAATCCAAAAACATTCAGTACTTC CASSSESKNIQYF